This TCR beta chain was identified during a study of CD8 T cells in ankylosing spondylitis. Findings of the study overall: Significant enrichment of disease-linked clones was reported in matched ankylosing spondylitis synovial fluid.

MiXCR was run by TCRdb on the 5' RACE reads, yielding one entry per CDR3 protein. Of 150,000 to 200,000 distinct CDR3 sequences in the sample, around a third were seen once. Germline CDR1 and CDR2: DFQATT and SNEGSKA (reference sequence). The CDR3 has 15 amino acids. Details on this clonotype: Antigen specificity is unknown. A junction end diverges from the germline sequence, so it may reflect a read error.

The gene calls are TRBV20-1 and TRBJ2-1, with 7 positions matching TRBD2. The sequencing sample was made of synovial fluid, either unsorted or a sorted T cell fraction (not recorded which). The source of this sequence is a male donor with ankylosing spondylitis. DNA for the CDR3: TGCTGTGCTAGACCGACCGGGACTAAAACCCCTTCTTGGTTCTTC. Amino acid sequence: CCARPTGTKTPSWFF.